This entry describes one T cell receptor (beta chain). What it binds is unknown. The CDR3 has 14 residues. Germline V gives CDR1 SQVTM, CDR2 ANQGSEA. V was pared by 7 bases and J by 5 bases, with 20 bases between. The PCR used 60 Vbeta and 13 Jbeta primers. Only in-frame clones appear in the TCRdb table, and some are missing; sequencing was by immunoSEQ multiplex PCR. The sample records approximately 120,000 clones, 70% to 80% being singletons. This sample is drawn from a study of cytomegalovirus exposure and HLA in healthy donors. Study observations and caveats: When a later analysis compared HLA-associated TCR beta chains with equally common others, the HLA-associated chains turned out to be more clonally expanded and to have lower generation probabilities. Exclusion applied to some V segments, including TRBV6-2 and TRBV6-3, as they were indistinguishable.

The TCR sequence derives from a human donor in good health. J is TRBJ1-1 and V is TRBV29-1; D remains ambiguous. Sequencing was performed on PBMCs. The CDR3 DNA follows: TGCAGCGCCCCAAAGCTCGGGGTGGGTACTGAAGCTTTCTTT. Protein product: CSAPKLGVGTEAFF. Full variable domain (outside the CDR3, taken from reference TRBV29-1 and TRBJ1-1): SAVISQKPSRDICQRGTSLTIQCQVDSQVTMMFWYRQQPGQSLTLIATANQGSEATYESGFVIDKFPISRPNLTFSTLTVSNMSPEDSSIYLCSAPKLGVGTEAFFGQGTRLTVV.